The rows below give T cell receptor beta chains drawn from one sample of a study of metastatic and nonmetastatic thyroid tumors. MiXCR reprocessed the PCR reads for TCRdb. Among roughly 38,000 clones, roughly a fifth were seen once, and the ten largest hold approximately 20%. The sample comprised blood. Source of these receptors: a female donor with papillary thyroid cancer or a benign thyroid nodule (not recorded which). Some clones in this sample may be carry-over from other donors' samples. CDR3s include the opening cysteine and the closing phenylalanine or tryptophan. D genes are given only for firm matches. The listing skips clone size in some rows; elsewhere it reads once, few, many or a size class.

clone_size,d_call,j_call,cdr3_length,v_call,cdr3_nt,cdr3_aa
.,TRBD2,TRBJ2-7,16,TRBV18,TGTGCCAGCTCTCCAGGGGCTGGGAGCGGGGGCTACGAGCAGTACTTC,CASSPGAGSGGYEQYF
.,.,TRBJ2-3,16,TRBV12-3/TRBV12-4,TGTGCCAGCAGACCCCCTCGGGGCGCTGGCACAGATACGCAGTATTTT,CASRPPRGAGTDTQYF
many,TRBD2,TRBJ2-1,13,TRBV4-3,TGCGCCAGCAGCCAAGATAGGCTAGCGGAACAGTTCTTC,CASSQDRLAEQFF
few,.,TRBJ2-3,14,TRBV24-1,TGTGCCACCAGCCAGAGGGGCCTCACAGATACGCAGTATTTT,CATSQRGLTDTQYF
many,.,TRBJ1-1,14,TRBV20-1,TGCAGTGCTAGGGTATACAGGGATGACACTGAAGCTTTCTTT,CSARVYRDDTEAFF
many,TRBD1,TRBJ2-5,17,TRBV20-1,TGCAGTGCTAGAGACCTAGATCTCACAGGGGGTCAAGAGACCCAGTACTTC,CSARDLDLTGGQETQYF
.,.,TRBJ1-5,14,TRBV28,TGTGCCAGCAGTTCGGACCAGACAAGACAGCCACAGCATTTT,CASSSDQTRQPQHF
.,TRBD2,TRBJ2-7,17,TRBV28,TGTGCCAGCAGCCCGACTAGCGGGACAGGGTTTTCCTACGAGCAGTACTTC,CASSPTSGTGFSYEQYF
few,.,TRBJ1-2,14,TRBV28,TGTGCCAGCAGTTCGAGCCATGGTAGTCAATGCTACACCTTC,CASSSSHGSQCYTF
many,TRBD1,TRBJ1-2,12,TRBV12-3/TRBV12-4,TGTGCCAGCAGAACAGGGGGTGGTGGCTACACCTTC,CASRTGGGGYTF
many,.,TRBJ1-4,12,TRBV5-4,TGTGCTGGTGGGGCTTTGGGTGAAAAACTGTTTTTT,CAGGALGEKLFF
few,.,TRBJ2-1,18,TRBV28,TGTGCCAGCAGTTTATATTCCCCAGGTAGCAACTACTACAATGAGCAGTTCTTC,CASSLYSPGSNYYNEQFF
few,.,TRBJ2-1,15,TRBV6-1,TGTGCCAGCAACCTTAGCGAAGGTGGTTACAATGAGCAGTTCTTC,CASNLSEGGYNEQFF
.,.,TRBJ1-6,15,TRBV24-1,TGTGCCACCAGTGATTTAATGCAGGGACGGTCACCCCTCCACTTT,CATSDLMQGRSPLHF
.,TRBD1,TRBJ1-1,16,TRBV6-1,TGTGCCAGCAGTGAATTGAGATTGAGGCTAGGGGGCGATGCTTTCTTT,CASSELRLRLGGDAFF
many,TRBD2,TRBJ2-5,15,TRBV30,TGTGCCTGGAGTCCAGGACTAGCGGGATTGGAGACCCAGTACTTC,CAWSPGLAGLETQYF
many,.,TRBJ2-1,15,TRBV5-1,TGCGCCAGCAGCCGGGAGTTCGGTCCACATGGTGAGCAGTTCTTC,CASSREFGPHGEQFF
many,TRBD2,TRBJ2-3,14,TRBV19,TGTGCCAGCAGGACTAGCGGGAGGGCAGATACGCAGTATTTT,CASRTSGRADTQYF
.,.,TRBJ2-3,15,TRBV5-1,TGCGCCAGCAGCTATATCGAGGGGAGCACAGATACGCAGTATTTT,CASSYIEGSTDTQYF
many,.,TRBJ2-3,14,TRBV5-6,TGTGCCAGCAGCTTGTTGTTCCGTACAGATACGCAGTATTTT,CASSLLFRTDTQYF
many,.,TRBJ1-5,14,TRBV28,TGTGCCAGCAGTTTGTCAATCCCCAGTCAGCCCCAGCATTTT,CASSLSIPSQPQHF
.,.,TRBJ2-7,12,TRBV29-1,TGCATCGTTGCGACAGGAACCTACGAGCAGTACTTC,CIVATGTYEQYF
many,.,TRBJ1-1,14,TRBV18,TGTGCCAGCTCACCAGGTTCCTGGCACACTGAAGCTTTCTTT,CASSPGSWHTEAFF
many,TRBD2,TRBJ2-1,16,TRBV7-3,TGTGCCAGCAGCTTAAGAGCGGGGAGCTCCTACAATGAGCAGTTCTTC,CASSLRAGSSYNEQFF
.,.,TRBJ2-2,15,TRBV5-1,TGCGCCAGCAGCTCCAACACTATCTCCACCGGGGAGCTGTTTTTT,CASSSNTISTGELFF
many,.,TRBJ2-1,15,TRBV4-2,TGTGCCAGCAGCGCCCGGGACGGGACTCGGTATGAGCAGTTCTTC,CASSARDGTRYEQFF
many,.,TRBJ2-2,14,TRBV7-2,TGTGCCAGCAGCTCAGACCCTAACACCGGGGAGCTGTTTTTT,CASSSDPNTGELFF
many,TRBD2,TRBJ2-7,14,TRBV15,TGTGCCACCAAAACGGGACTAGCGGGAGACGAGCAGTACTTC,CATKTGLAGDEQYF
many,TRBD2,TRBJ2-1,15,TRBV18,TGTGCCAGCTCATTCACTAGCGGGAGAGGCGATGAGCAGTTCTTC,CASSFTSGRGDEQFF
many,.,TRBJ1-1,13,TRBV7-6,TGTGCCAGCAGCTTAGGGGAGAACACTGAAGCTTTCTTT,CASSLGENTEAFF
medium-sized,.,TRBJ2-7,16,TRBV28,TGTGCCAGCAGTTTTCAGAGTGACGGCCACTCCTACGAGCAGTACTTC,CASSFQSDGHSYEQYF
many,.,TRBJ2-4,12,TRBV28,TGTGCCAGCAGTCGGGACACAGTCATTCAGTACTTC,CASSRDTVIQYF
.,TRBD2,TRBJ2-7,16,TRBV20-1,TGCAGTTCTAGAGCCGAGACTAGCGTGTTTGGGGACGAGCAGTACTTC,CSSRAETSVFGDEQYF
.,.,TRBJ1-5,15,TRBV11-2,TGTGCCAGCAGCTTAGATTTCCGGGTATGTCAGCCCCAGCATTTT,CASSLDFRVCQPQHF
.,.,TRBJ2-5,15,TRBV11-3,TGTGCCAGCAGCGTCCGGGGGCCTTCGGGTGAGACCCAGTACTTC,CASSVRGPSGETQYF
.,TRBD1,TRBJ1-2,13,TRBV6-1,TGTGCCACCCTCTATGACAGGGGCTATGGCCACACCTTC,CATLYDRGYGHTF
many,.,TRBJ2-3,15,TRBV6-1,TGTGCCAGCAATAATCGGGGACGTAGCACAGATACGCAGTATTTT,CASNNRGRSTDTQYF
many,.,TRBJ2-1,13,TRBV11-2,TGTGCCAGCAGCTTTGGCGCCTACAATGAGCAGTTCTTC,CASSFGAYNEQFF
many,.,TRBJ2-1,11,TRBV5-1,TGCGCCAGCAGCTCGACCGATGAGCAGTTCTTC,CASSSTDEQFF
many,.,TRBJ1-1,17,TRBV20-1,TGCAGTGCTAGACCGCTCAAAAACCAGGGGTCTGACACTGAAGCTTTCTTT,CSARPLKNQGSDTEAFF
.,.,TRBJ2-7,13,TRBV28,TGTGCCAGCAGGGCTCTGAGGTACTACGAGCAGTACTTC,CASRALRYYEQYF
.,TRBD1,TRBJ2-7,16,TRBV4-1,TGCGCCAGCAGCGAGAGATGGCACAGGGGCGCCTACGAGCAGTACTTC,CASSERWHRGAYEQYF
once,.,TRBJ2-5,16,TRBV15,TGTGCCACCAGCAGGGAACATACAGGGTCTGGAGAGACCCAGTACTTC,CATSREHTGSGETQYF
many,.,TRBJ2-1,16,TRBV7-8,TGTGCCAGCAGCTTAGAACGGATTAGCTCCTACAATGAGCAGTTCTTC,CASSLERISSYNEQFF
many,TRBD2,TRBJ2-7,14,TRBV27,TGTGCCAGCAGTTTAACAGCGGGACCCTACGAGCAGTACTTC,CASSLTAGPYEQYF
many,.,TRBJ1-6,12,TRBV9,TGTGCCAGCAGTACCGACTGGTCACCCCTCCACTTT,CASSTDWSPLHF
many,.,TRBJ2-5,15,TRBV6-1,TGTGCCACGCTCACGTGGGGGAGGGGGGGAGAGACCCAGTACTTC,CATLTWGRGGETQYF
many,.,TRBJ1-1,16,TRBV10-3,TGTGCCATCAGTGATCAACACCAGAGACCGGGGACGGAAGCTTTCTTT,CAISDQHQRPGTEAFF
many,TRBD2,TRBJ2-1,16,TRBV6-2/TRBV6-3,TGTGCCAGCAGTTCCCCCTGGCTAGCGGGCGACAATGAGCAGTTCTTC,CASSSPWLAGDNEQFF
few,.,TRBJ1-2,16,TRBV9,TGTGCCAGCAGCGTAGGGGAGGAGCCCCGGTACTATGGCTACACCTTC,CASSVGEEPRYYGYTF
.,TRBD1,TRBJ2-3,17,TRBV5-1,TGTGCCAGCAGCCAGTACCGGACAGGGGGAAGCTCAGATACGCAGTATTTT,CASSQYRTGGSSDTQYF